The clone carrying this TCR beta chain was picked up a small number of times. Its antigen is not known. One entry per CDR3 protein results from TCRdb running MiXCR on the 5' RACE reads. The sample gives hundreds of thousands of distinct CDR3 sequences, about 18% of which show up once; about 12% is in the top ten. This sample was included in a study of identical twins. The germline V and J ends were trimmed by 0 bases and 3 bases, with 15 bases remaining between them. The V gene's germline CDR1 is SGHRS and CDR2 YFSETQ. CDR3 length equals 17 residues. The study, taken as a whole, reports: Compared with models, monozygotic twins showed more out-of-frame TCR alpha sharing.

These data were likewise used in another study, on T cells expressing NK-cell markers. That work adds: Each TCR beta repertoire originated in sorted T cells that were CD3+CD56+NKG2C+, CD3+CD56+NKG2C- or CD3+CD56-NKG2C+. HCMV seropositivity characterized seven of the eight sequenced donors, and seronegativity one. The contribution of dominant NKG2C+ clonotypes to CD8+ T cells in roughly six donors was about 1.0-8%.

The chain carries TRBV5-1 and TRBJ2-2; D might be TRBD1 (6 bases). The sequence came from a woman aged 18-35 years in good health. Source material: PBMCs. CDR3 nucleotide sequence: TGCGCCAGCAGCTTGGAGGGACACCCAGGGGACACCGGGGAGCTGTTTTTT. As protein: CASSLEGHPGDTGELFF.